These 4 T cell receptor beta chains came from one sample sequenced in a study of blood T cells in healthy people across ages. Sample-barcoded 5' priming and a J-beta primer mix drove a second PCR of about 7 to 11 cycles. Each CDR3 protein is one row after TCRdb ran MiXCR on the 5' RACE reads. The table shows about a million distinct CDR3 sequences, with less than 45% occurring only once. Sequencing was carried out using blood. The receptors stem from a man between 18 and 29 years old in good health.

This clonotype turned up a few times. The DNA for the CDR3 is TGCAGTGCTCGGGACAAGCATCAATACGAGCAGTACTTC. This codes for CSARDKHQYEQYF. V is TRBV20-1 and J is TRBJ2-7; D is perhaps TRBD1 (6 bases). Between the trimmed V and J ends, which lost 5 bases and 4 bases, there was a span of 15 bases. This CDR3 contains 13 residues. Per the germline V gene, CDR1 is DFQATT and CDR2 is SNEGSKA (reference sequence).

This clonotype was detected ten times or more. The CDR3 protein is CASSLGTGMEKLFF. The CDR3 bases are TGTGCCAGCAGTCTGGGGACAGGGATGGAAAAACTGTTTTTT. The genes are TRBV6-5 and TRBJ1-4; 9 nucleotides agree with TRBD1. The CDR3 spans 14 residues. Trimming at V came to 5 bases and at J to 8 bases, leaving 6 bases not matched to a gene. The germline V gene encodes CDR1 MNHEY and CDR2 SVGAGI.

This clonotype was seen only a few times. DNA for the CDR3: TGTGCCAGCAGCTTACTAACAGGGTGGGACGGCACTGAAGCTTTCTTT. Protein: CASSLLTGWDGTEAFF. The chain employs TRBV7-9 and TRBJ1-1, with a weak D call TRBD1 (6 bases). The germline V and J ends were trimmed by 2 bases and 4 bases, with 17 bases remaining between them. The CDR3 consists of 16 residues. Germline V gene lookup returns CDR1 SEHNR and CDR2 FQNEAQ (reference sequence).

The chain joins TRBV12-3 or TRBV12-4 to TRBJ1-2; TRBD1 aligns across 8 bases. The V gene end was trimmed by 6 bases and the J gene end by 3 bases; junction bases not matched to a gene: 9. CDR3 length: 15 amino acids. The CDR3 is CASSLDRAFHYGYTF. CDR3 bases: TGTGCCAGCAGCTTGGACAGGGCCTTCCACTATGGCTACACCTTC.